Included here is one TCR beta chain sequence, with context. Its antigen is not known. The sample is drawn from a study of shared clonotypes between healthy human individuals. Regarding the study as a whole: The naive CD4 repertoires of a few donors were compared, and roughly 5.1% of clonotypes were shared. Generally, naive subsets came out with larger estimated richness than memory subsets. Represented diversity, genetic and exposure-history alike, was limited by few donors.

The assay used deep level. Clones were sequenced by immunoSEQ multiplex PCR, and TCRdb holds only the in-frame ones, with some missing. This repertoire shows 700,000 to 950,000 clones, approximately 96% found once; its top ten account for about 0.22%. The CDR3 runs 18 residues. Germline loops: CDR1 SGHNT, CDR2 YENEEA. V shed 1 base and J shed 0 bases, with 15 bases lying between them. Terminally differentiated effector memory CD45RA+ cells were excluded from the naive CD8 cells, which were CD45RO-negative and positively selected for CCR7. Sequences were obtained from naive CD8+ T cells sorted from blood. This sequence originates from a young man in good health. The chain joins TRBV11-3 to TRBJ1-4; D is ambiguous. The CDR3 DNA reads TGTGCCAGCAGCTTAGTCGGCCTCGTGGCCGCAACTAATGAAAAACTGTTTTTT. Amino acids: CASSLVGLVAATNEKLFF.